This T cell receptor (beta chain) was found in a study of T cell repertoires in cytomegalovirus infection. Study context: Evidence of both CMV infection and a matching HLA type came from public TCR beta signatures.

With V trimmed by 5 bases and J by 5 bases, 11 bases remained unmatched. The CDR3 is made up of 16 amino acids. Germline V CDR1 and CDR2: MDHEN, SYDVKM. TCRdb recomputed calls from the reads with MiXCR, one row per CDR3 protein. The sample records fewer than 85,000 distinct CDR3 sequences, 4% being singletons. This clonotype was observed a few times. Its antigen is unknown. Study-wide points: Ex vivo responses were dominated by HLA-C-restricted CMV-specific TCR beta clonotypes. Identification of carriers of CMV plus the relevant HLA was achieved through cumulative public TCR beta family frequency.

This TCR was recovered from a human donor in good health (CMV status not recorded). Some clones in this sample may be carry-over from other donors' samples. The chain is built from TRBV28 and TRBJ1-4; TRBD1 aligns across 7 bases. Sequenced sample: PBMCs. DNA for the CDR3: TGTGCCAGCAGTCGAACCCAGGACAGGATAAATGAAAAACTGTTTTTT. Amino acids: CASSRTQDRINEKLFF.